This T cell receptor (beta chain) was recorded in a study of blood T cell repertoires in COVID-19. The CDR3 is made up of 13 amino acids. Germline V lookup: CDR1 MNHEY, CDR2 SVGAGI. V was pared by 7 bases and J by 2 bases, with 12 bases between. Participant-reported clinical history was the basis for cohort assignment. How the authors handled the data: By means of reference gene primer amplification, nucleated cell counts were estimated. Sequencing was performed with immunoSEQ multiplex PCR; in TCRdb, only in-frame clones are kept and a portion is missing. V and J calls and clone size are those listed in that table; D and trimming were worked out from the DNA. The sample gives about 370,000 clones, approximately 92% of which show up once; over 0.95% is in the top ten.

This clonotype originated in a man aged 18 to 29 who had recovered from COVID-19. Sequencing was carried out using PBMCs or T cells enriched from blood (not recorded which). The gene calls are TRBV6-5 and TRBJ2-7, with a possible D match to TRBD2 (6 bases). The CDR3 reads CASMGGVAYEQYF. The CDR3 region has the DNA TGTGCCAGCATGGGGGGAGTAGCCTACGAGCAGTACTTC.